Shown below are 20 T cell receptor beta chains from a single sample sequenced in a study of radiation and T cells in renal cell carcinoma. Clones were sequenced by immunoSEQ multiplex PCR, and TCRdb holds only the in-frame ones, with some missing. The sample shows about 22,000 clones, approximately 80% of them seen only once. Time point here: baseline pretreatment blood. This sample's treatment: 15 Gy SBRT to primary tumor, nephrectomy 4 weeks later. Material: blood, obtained from a patient whose treatment included radiotherapy and nephrectomy. The receptors were gathered from a man in his sixties with renal cell carcinoma.

This chain uses TRBV2 with TRBJ1-2, with D possibly TRBD1 on 6 matching bases. Trimming removed 2 bases from V and 5 bases from J, with 12 bases in between. Germline assignment: CDR1 SNHLY and CDR2 FYNNEI. The CDR3 consists of 14 residues. The CDR3 protein is CASSEQQGGYGYTF. Here the CDR3 DNA reads TGTGCCAGCAGTGAACAACAGGGAGGATATGGCTACACCTTC.

Written as DNA, the CDR3 is TGTGCCAGCAGCGTAGGAGACAGAAGCTACGAGCAGTACTTC. Translation gives CASSVGDRSYEQYF. J is TRBJ2-7 and V is TRBV9; possible D gene TRBD1, 5 bases. The germline V gene encodes CDR1 SGDLS and CDR2 YYNGEE. The CDR3 loop spans 14 amino acids. Trimming removed 0 bases from V and 3 bases from J, with 10 bases in between.

This chain joins TRBV6-6 and TRBJ1-2; 10 nucleotides line up with TRBD1. The CDR3 is 14 amino acids. Per the germline V gene, CDR1 is MNHNY and CDR2 is SVGAGI (reference sequence). V shed 6 bases, J shed 8 bases, and the junction held 9 bases outside the gene matches. The DNA for the CDR3 is TGTGCCAGCAGACCCGGACAGGGGGAGGGGGGCTACACCTTC. It yields the protein CASRPGQGEGGYTF.

This chain links TRBV5-1 with TRBJ1-3; tentative D call: TRBD1 (6 bases). Germline V gene sequence: CDR1 SGHRS, CDR2 YFSETQ. The CDR3 contains 14 residues. V was shortened by 0 bases and J by 2 bases, with 6 bases between the two germline ends. DNA of the CDR3: TGCGCCAGCAGCTTGGGGGACACTGGAAACACCATATATTTT. Protein product: CASSLGDTGNTIYF.

This rearrangement joins TRBV20-1 to TRBJ2-1, with D unclear. This CDR3 is built from 10 residues. The germline V and J ends were trimmed by 0 bases and 7 bases, with 1 base remaining between them. Germline V gene lookup returns CDR1 DFQATT and CDR2 SNEGSKA (reference sequence). The CDR3 DNA reads as TGCAGTGCTAGAGATAATGAGCAGTTCTTC. It specifies CSARDNEQFF.

The chain recombines TRBV11-2 with TRBJ2-7; D may match TRBD1 or TRBD2 (5 bases each). Trimming removed 4 bases from V and 7 bases from J, with 14 bases in between. Germline values: CDR1 SGHAT, CDR2 FQNNGV. The CDR3 runs to 13 residues. The CDR3 nucleotides are TGTGCCAGCAGCTCGTACGGGACCGAGGAGCAGTACTTC. This gives the protein CASSSYGTEEQYF.

The chain joins TRBV6-6 to TRBJ2-2; a weak D match, TRBD1 (6 bases). Trimming pared 6 bases from V and 1 base from J, leaving 15 bases between. CDR1 and CDR2 (germline): MNHNY, SVGAGI (reference sequence). The CDR3 is 16 residues long. CDR3 sequence: CASRDDRTLNTGELFF. The CDR3 DNA is TGTGCCAGCAGGGACGACAGGACCTTGAACACCGGGGAGCTGTTTTTT.

The rearrangement uses TRBV5-1 and TRBJ1-1; D remains unclear. CDR1 is SGHRS, CDR2 YFSETQ, per germline. The CDR3 is made up of 13 amino acids. Trimming stripped 4 bases from V and 5 bases from J, with 12 bases between. This CDR3 reads CASSSGHGTEAFF. Written as DNA, the CDR3 is TGCGCCAGCAGCAGTGGCCACGGGACTGAAGCTTTCTTT. Using reference TRBV5-1 and TRBJ1-1 for the parts outside the CDR3, the full variable domain is KAGVTQTPRYLIKTRGQQVTLSCSPISGHRSVSWYQQTPGQGLQFLFEYFSETQRNKGNFPGRFSGRQFSNSRSEMNVSTLELGDSALYLCASSSGHGTEAFFGQGTRLTVV.

The DNA for the CDR3 is TGTGCCAGCAGGAAACGGACTAGCGGAGGGACCGGGGAGCTGTTTTTT. Amino acids: CASRKRTSGGTGELFF. The chain uses TRBV2 and TRBJ2-2; 10 bases map to TRBD2. This CDR3 is built from 16 residues. Trimming took 6 bases from V and 5 from J; bases not matched to a gene: 9. Germline CDR1 reads SNHLY; CDR2 reads FYNNEI. Full variable domain (missing parts from reference TRBV2 and TRBJ2-2): EPEVTQTPSHQVTQMGQEVILRCVPISNHLYFYWYRQILGQKVEFLVSFYNNEISEKSEIFDDQFSVERPDGSNFTLKIRSTKLEDSAMYFCASRKRTSGGTGELFFGEGSRLTVL.

The sample holds one count of this clone. The rearrangement uses TRBV7-2 and TRBJ2-7; TRBD2 matches 12 bases. The germline V gene has CDR1 SGHTA and CDR2 FQGNSA. The CDR3 has 16 residues. The V and J ends lost 5 bases and 7 bases, in that order; junction bases with no gene match: 12. CDR3: CASSRDLAGGPGEQYF. The CDR3 nucleotides read TGTGCCAGCAGCCGAGACCTAGCGGGAGGGCCGGGTGAGCAGTACTTC.

The V call is TRBV2, the J call TRBJ2-1; D is unclear. The germline CDR1 and CDR2 sequences are SNHLY and FYNNEI. The CDR3 extends over 12 amino acids. Trimming removed 4 bases at V and 10 bases at J, with 11 bases between. The CDR3 sequence: CASSVMVGEQFF. CDR3 nucleotides: TGTGCCAGCAGTGTCATGGTAGGGGAGCAGTTCTTC.

The rearrangement joins TRBV7-2 to TRBJ2-5; 7 nucleotides agree with TRBD2. Trimming cost V 5 bases and J 0 bases; bases outside gene matches: 9. This CDR3 is 16 amino acids long. CDR1 is SGHTA and CDR2 is FQGNSA in the germline V gene. CDR3: CASSPLGSGYQETQYF. Written as DNA, the CDR3 is TGTGCCAGCAGCCCCTTAGGTAGCGGGTACCAAGAGACCCAGTACTTC.

As concerns this clone: Compared with germline, one end of the junction differs, possibly owing to a read error. V and J are TRBV6-5 and TRBJ1-4; D not certain. CDR3 length: 15 amino acids. The germline gives CDR1 MNHEY, CDR2 SVGAGI. The chain's CDR3 is CVSSLEGATNEKLFF. The CDR3 DNA sequence: TGTGTCAGCAGTTTAGAGGGAGCAACTAATGAAAAACTGTTTTTT.

V and J are TRBV7-8 and TRBJ2-7; the D is unclear. Germline V gives CDR1 SGHVS, CDR2 FQNEAQ. V lost 2 bases and J 6 bases, leaving 17 bases between the germline ends. The CDR3 consists of 15 residues. CDR3 region: CASSLLRSGPLEQYF. CDR3 DNA: TGTGCCAGCAGCTTACTCAGGTCCGGACCCCTCGAGCAGTACTTC. Full variable domain (missing parts from reference TRBV7-8 and TRBJ2-7): GAGVSQSPRYKVAKRGQDVALRCDPISGHVSLFWYQQALGQGPEFLTYFQNEAQLDKSGLPSDRFFAERPEGSVSTLKIQRTQQEDSAVYLCASSLLRSGPLEQYFGPGTRLTVT.

This clone was recorded a few times. This sequence joins TRBV28 and TRBJ1-5, with 7 nucleotides matching TRBD1. The CDR3 contains 14 residues. Germline CDR1 reads MDHEN; CDR2 reads SYDVKM. After removal of 6 bases from V and 6 bases from J, the junction contained 8 bases not matched to a gene. CDR3: CASSPGGRGQPQHF. CDR3 nucleotide sequence: TGTGCCAGCAGCCCAGGGGGTCGGGGTCAGCCCCAGCATTTT.

The V gene is TRBV5-1, the J gene TRBJ2-5; D possibly matches TRBD1 or TRBD2 (5 bases each). The tail of the sequence fits TRBJ2-7 better, so the J call may be wrong. Looked up from germline, CDR1 is SGHRS and CDR2 is YFSETQ. This CDR3 has 18 residues. CDR3 sequence (DNA): TGCGCCAGCAGCTTGGTTCTGGGCCTGGGGGTGAGCTCCTACGAGCAGTACTTC. It encodes CASSLVLGLGVSSYEQYF.

The gene calls are TRBV10-3 and TRBJ2-1, with 8 bases fitting TRBD2. The J segment lost 4 bases and the V segment lost 7 bases, leaving 6 bases of the junction unmatched. In germline, CDR1 is ENHRY, CDR2 SYGVKD. This CDR3 region has 14 residues. CDR3 protein: CAINSAGAYNEQFF. DNA for the CDR3: TGTGCCATCAACTCAGCGGGAGCGTACAATGAGCAGTTCTTC.

The chain links TRBV4-3 to TRBJ1-1; D gene uncertain. CDR1 LGHNA and CDR2 YSLEER come from the germline V gene. This CDR3 is 13 amino acids long. The V gene lost 4 bases and the J gene lost 1 base, with 7 bases spanning the gap. CDR3 residues: CASSLLPNTEAFF. CDR3 bases: TGCGCCAGCAGCCTGCTCCCGAACACTGAAGCTTTCTTT.

This clone appeared a single time. V gene TRBV5-4 combines with J gene TRBJ2-1, with D perhaps matching TRBD1 or TRBD2 (7 bases each). This CDR3 region has 14 residues. The germline gives CDR1 SGHNT, CDR2 YYREEE (reference sequence). Trimming took 4 bases from V and 7 from J, leaving 15 bases between them. As DNA, the CDR3 is TGTGCCAGCAGCCCAGGGGGAGGGTGGAATGAGCAGTTCTTC. Translating gives CASSPGGGWNEQFF. Together with reference TRBV5-4 and TRBJ2-1, the CDR3 gives the full variable domain: ETGVTQSPTHLIKTRGQQVTLRCSSQSGHNTVSWYQQALGQGPQFIFQYYREEENGRGNFPPRFSGLQFPNYSSELNVNALELDDSALYLCASSPGGGWNEQFFGPGTRLTVL.

The gene calls are TRBV9 and TRBJ1-5, with D possibly TRBD1 on 6 matching bases. V was trimmed by 0 bases and J by 6 bases, leaving 19 bases between them. The CDR3 has 17 amino acids. The V gene's germline CDR1 is SGDLS and CDR2 YYNGEE. The CDR3 DNA is TGTGCCAGCAGCGTAGGACCGGGACAAACTTCGGGTCAGCCCCAGCATTTT. Its protein product is CASSVGPGQTSGQPQHF.